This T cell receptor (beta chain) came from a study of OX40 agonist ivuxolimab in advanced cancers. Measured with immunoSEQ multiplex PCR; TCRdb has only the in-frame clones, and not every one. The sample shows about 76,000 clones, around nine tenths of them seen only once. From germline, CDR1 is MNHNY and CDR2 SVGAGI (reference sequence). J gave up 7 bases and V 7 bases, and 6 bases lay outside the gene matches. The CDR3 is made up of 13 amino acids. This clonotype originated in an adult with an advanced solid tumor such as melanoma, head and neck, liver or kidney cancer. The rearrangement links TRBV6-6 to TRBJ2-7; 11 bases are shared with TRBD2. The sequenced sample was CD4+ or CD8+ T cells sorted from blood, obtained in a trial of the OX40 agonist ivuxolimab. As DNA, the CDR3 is TGTGCCAGCACCGAGACTAGCGGGATTGAGCAGTACTTC. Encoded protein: CASTETSGIEQYF.